One sample yielded the 30 T cell receptor beta chains listed below, sequenced in a study of identical twins. TCRdb recomputed calls from the 5' RACE reads with MiXCR, one row per CDR3 protein. Here the sample spans roughly 690,000 distinct CDR3 sequences, 21% being singletons. The sample was also reused in another study, on T cells expressing NK-cell markers.

Sequencing was done on a sample of PBMCs. The receptors derive from a woman younger than 35 in good health.

This chain uses TRBV27 with TRBJ1-2; D unresolved. The CDR3 totals 15 residues. The germline V gene encodes CDR1 MNHEY and CDR2 SMNVEV (reference sequence). Trimming cost V 3 bases and J 4 bases, with 15 bases left between them. The CDR3 here is CASSFSLTPRYGYTF. In DNA form, the CDR3 reads TGTGCCAGCAGTTTCTCCCTAACACCGCGCTATGGCTACACCTTC.

V gene TRBV27 combines with J gene TRBJ1-5; TRBD1 is a possible D gene (5 bases). The CDR3 contains 14 residues. V dropped 6 bases and J dropped 1 base, with 10 bases sitting between them. Germline CDR1 MNHEY, CDR2 SMNVEV (reference sequence). The CDR3: CASSGGGSNQPQHF. In DNA, the CDR3 is TGTGCCAGCAGCGGGGGGGGAAGCAATCAGCCCCAGCATTTT.

Only a few counts were recorded for this clonotype. The gene calls are TRBV20-1 and TRBJ2-7; 9 positions agree with TRBD2. The CDR3 sequence is 14 residues long. V was clipped by 2 bases and J by 7 bases; unmatched bases: 9. CDR1 and CDR2 from the germline V gene are DFQATT and SNEGSKA (reference sequence). The chain's CDR3 is CSARNSGSMGEQYF. In DNA, the CDR3 is TGCAGTGCTAGAAATAGCGGGAGTATGGGAGAGCAGTACTTC.

This clonotype was observed a handful of times. The CDR3 sequence is CASSFGATSDEQFF. CDR3 nucleotides: TGTGCCAGCAGCTTTGGGGCTACTAGCGATGAGCAGTTCTTC. The gene calls are TRBV7-2 and TRBJ2-1; 7 positions agree with TRBD2. The CDR3 runs 14 residues. Germline assignment: CDR1 SGHTA and CDR2 FQGNSA. V gave up 3 bases and J gave up 8 bases; unmatched junction bases: 7.

This clonotype showed up just a few times. The chain uses TRBV5-1 and TRBJ2-5; D perhaps matches TRBD1 (6 bases). V gave up 0 bases and J gave up 4 bases, with 10 bases separating them. Germline V gene lookup returns CDR1 SGHRS and CDR2 YFSETQ. The CDR3 sequence is 14 residues long. The CDR3 loop is CASSLEQGGETQYF. In DNA, the CDR3 is TGCGCCAGCAGCTTGGAACAAGGGGGAGAGACCCAGTACTTC.

The rearrangement uses TRBV6-1 and TRBJ1-5; the D gene is possibly TRBD1 (6 bases). In germline, CDR1 is MNHNS, CDR2 SASEGT. Trimming shortened V by 5 bases and J by 0 bases, and 17 bases separated the two germline ends. The CDR3 is 17 residues long. CDR3 in amino acids: CASSKRGRGNSNQPQHF. For the CDR3, the DNA is TGTGCCAGCAGTAAGCGGGGCAGGGGTAATAGCAATCAGCCCCAGCATTTT.

This CDR3 reads CASRFSRDYNEQFF. CDR3 nucleotide sequence: TGCGCCAGCAGATTTAGCAGAGACTACAATGAGCAGTTCTTC. This chain joins TRBV5-1 and TRBJ2-1; D call uncertain. Germline values: CDR1 SGHRS, CDR2 YFSETQ. Trimming removed 5 bases at V and 3 bases at J, with 12 bases between. This CDR3 is built from 14 residues.

This rearrangement joins TRBV20-1 to TRBJ2-7; 13 bases match TRBD2. CDR1 and CDR2 from the germline V gene are DFQATT and SNEGSKA (reference sequence). The CDR3 contains 14 residues. V shed 1 base and J 6 bases; nucleotides not matched to a gene: 3. The CDR3 sequence: CSARVGLAGLEQYF. In DNA form, the CDR3 reads TGCAGTGCTAGAGTGGGACTAGCGGGACTCGAGCAGTACTTC.

The chain recombines TRBV7-9 with TRBJ2-7; maybe TRBD1 (6 bases). V shed 1 base and J shed 0 bases, with 10 bases lying between them. The CDR3 consists of 15 residues. Germline V gene lookup returns CDR1 SEHNR and CDR2 FQNEAQ (reference sequence). The CDR3 DNA sequence: TGTGCCAGCAGCTTAGACACAGGGTTCTCCTACGAGCAGTACTTC. This translates into CASSLDTGFSYEQYF.

This rearrangement joins TRBV27 to TRBJ2-1, with 13 bases that match TRBD2. Looked up from germline, CDR1 is MNHEY and CDR2 is SMNVEV (reference sequence). The CDR3 runs 16 residues. V shed 6 bases and J 11 bases; nucleotides not matched to a gene: 13. The CDR3 spells CASSRPLLAGGIQQFF. CDR3 sequence (DNA): TGTGCCAGCAGCCGACCCTTACTAGCGGGAGGGATTCAGCAGTTCTTC.

This clonotype was counted only a few times. The gene calls are TRBV6-5 and TRBJ1-6; the D is unclear. The CDR3 extends over 13 amino acids. V gave up 2 bases and J gave up 5 bases, with 4 bases separating them. Germline V gene sequence: CDR1 MNHEY, CDR2 SVGAGI. The CDR3 DNA sequence: TGTGCCAGCAGTTACAAGAATAATTCACCCCTCCACTTT. Its translation: CASSYKNNSPLHF.

At least ten counts were recorded for this clonotype. V and J are TRBV7-3 and TRBJ2-1; tentatively, D is TRBD2 (6 bases). CDR3 size: 15 residues. CDR1 is SGHTA, CDR2 FQGTGA, per germline. Trimming took off 4 bases at V and 1 base at J, with 11 bases between the two ends. The CDR3 reads CASSSGRGSYNEQFF. The CDR3 coding sequence is TGTGCCAGCAGCTCCGGACGGGGGTCCTACAATGAGCAGTTCTTC.

The chain couples TRBV3-1 to TRBJ2-1; the match to TRBD1 covers 8 bases. This CDR3 has 15 amino acids. V was pared by 4 bases and J by 9 bases, with 11 bases of the junction left unmatched. Germline CDR1 and CDR2: LGHDT and YNNKEL (reference sequence). The CDR3 region is CASSPRGTGYREQFF. The CDR3 bases are TGTGCCAGCAGCCCCCGTGGGACAGGTTATCGTGAGCAGTTCTTC.

This clonotype was detected a few times. The V call is TRBV29-1, the J call TRBJ1-1; possibly TRBD1 for D (5 bases). V lost 8 bases and J 5 bases, leaving 15 bases between the germline ends. The length of the CDR3 is 12 residues. CDR1 SQVTM and CDR2 ANQGSEA come from the germline V gene. Written as DNA, the CDR3 is TGCAGCTACAGGCGTACCCAAACTGAAGCTTTCTTT. It codes for CSYRRTQTEAFF.

V is TRBV7-2 and J is TRBJ2-5; D is unclear. Per the germline V gene, CDR1 is SGHTA and CDR2 is FQGNSA. The V end lost 1 base, the J end lost 4 bases, and 10 bases lay between the germline ends. There are 14 residues in the CDR3. The CDR3 loop reads CASSLVLLGETQYF. The CDR3 nucleotides are TGTGCCAGCAGCTTAGTCCTTCTGGGAGAGACCCAGTACTTC.

CDR3 loop: CSARSRGQDNEQFF. CDR3 nucleotides: TGCAGTGCTAGGTCCAGGGGGCAGGACAATGAGCAGTTCTTC. The rearrangement uses TRBV20-1 and TRBJ2-1; TRBD1 matches at 8 bases. This CDR3 spans 14 amino acids. J gave up 5 bases and V 3 bases, and 6 bases lay outside the gene matches. CDR1 is DFQATT and CDR2 is SNEGSKA in the germline V gene (reference sequence).

This clonotype was counted only a few times. The chain carries TRBV9 and TRBJ2-2, with D hard to call. The V gene's germline CDR1 is SGDLS and CDR2 YYNGEE. The CDR3 covers 13 residues. V was pared by 0 bases and J by 6 bases, with 6 bases between. DNA for the CDR3: TGTGCCAGCAGCGTAGACCAGGCCGGGGAGCTGTTTTTT. Its protein product is CASSVDQAGELFF.

This clonotype was recorded at least ten times. The J gene is TRBJ2-7, the V gene TRBV7-2; 9 positions match TRBD1. This CDR3 is built from 14 residues. J was trimmed by 4 bases and V by 3 bases; bases with no gene match: 4. Germline V gene sequence: CDR1 SGHTA, CDR2 FQGNSA. CDR3 residues: CASSFRTGDYEQYF. DNA for the CDR3: TGTGCCAGCAGCTTCAGGACAGGGGATTACGAGCAGTACTTC. Complete variable domain (other parts from reference TRBV7-2 and TRBJ2-7): GAGVSQSPSNKVTEKGKDVELRCDPISGHTALYWYRQSLGQGLEFLIYFQGNSAPDKSGLPSDRFSAERTGGSVSTLTIQRTQQEDSAVYLCASSFRTGDYEQYFGPGTRLTVT.

This clonotype was seen ten or more times. J is TRBJ2-2 and V is TRBV20-1; D perhaps matches TRBD2 (5 bases). V dropped 1 base and J dropped 7 bases, with 16 bases sitting between them. The CDR3 runs 15 residues. Germline V gene sequence: CDR1 DFQATT, CDR2 SNEGSKA (reference sequence). CDR3 sequence reads: CSARAPGKEYGELFF. DNA for the CDR3: TGCAGTGCTAGAGCCCCCGGGAAGGAATACGGGGAGCTGTTTTTT.

The chain has TRBV10-3 and TRBJ2-5; no reliable D call. CDR3 length equals 13 residues. Trimming pared 7 bases from V and 5 bases from J, leaving 14 bases between. Germline values: CDR1 ENHRY, CDR2 SYGVKD. The CDR3 nucleotides read TGTGCCATCATGGATGAGCCTAGGGAGACCCAGTACTTC. This translates into CAIMDEPRETQYF.

The chain carries TRBV9 and TRBJ2-5; D is perhaps TRBD1 (6 bases). Germline CDR1 SGDLS, CDR2 YYNGEE. The CDR3 is 13 residues long. Deletions cut 6 bases from V and 0 bases from J, with 9 bases between. CDR3 sequence reads: CASNSGDQETQYF. CDR3 nucleotide sequence: TGTGCCAGCAACTCAGGGGACCAAGAGACCCAGTACTTC. The whole variable domain, remainder taken from reference TRBV9 and TRBJ2-5, is DSGVTQTPKHLITATGQRVTLRCSPRSGDLSVYWYQQSLDQGLQFLIQYYNGEERAKGNILERFSAQQFPDLHSELNLSSLELGDSALYFCASNSGDQETQYFGPGTRLLVL.

The sample holds a few counts of this clonotype. This chain joins TRBV27 and TRBJ2-1, with 9 bases that match TRBD2. Looked up from germline, CDR1 is MNHEY and CDR2 is SMNVEV (reference sequence). This CDR3 has 14 residues. J gave up 4 bases and V 6 bases, and 4 bases lay outside the gene matches. This CDR3 is CASRSGGRYNEQFF. The DNA of the CDR3 is TGTGCCAGCAGAAGCGGGGGGCGTTACAATGAGCAGTTCTTC.

This clonotype was seen repeatedly, ten times or more. This chain connects TRBV7-6 to TRBJ1-4, with a tentative D call TRBD1 (5 bases). The CDR3 spans 14 residues. V lost 0 bases and J 3 bases, leaving 5 bases between the germline ends. CDR1 SGHVS and CDR2 FNYEAQ come from the germline V gene. The CDR3 sequence is CASSLATANEKLFF. CDR3 coding DNA: TGTGCCAGCAGCTTAGCGACAGCTAATGAAAAACTGTTTTTT.

The table lists this clonotype with a few counts. The V gene is TRBV29-1, the J gene TRBJ1-2; D gene ambiguous. V lost 5 bases to trimming and J lost 8 bases, with 12 bases between them. The CDR3 length is 11 residues. Germline CDR1 SQVTM, CDR2 ANQGSEA. CDR3 region: CSVIHLGGYTF. Written as DNA, the CDR3 is TGCAGCGTTATACATCTCGGAGGCTACACCTTC.

This clonotype was observed a handful of times. The chain joins TRBV27 to TRBJ1-1; unclear D gene. CDR3 length equals 14 residues. Germline assignment: CDR1 MNHEY and CDR2 SMNVEV (reference sequence). The V end lost 3 bases, the J end lost 4 bases, and 12 bases lay between the germline ends. CDR3 sequence reads: CASSFGQEATEAFF. The CDR3 DNA reads as TGTGCCAGCAGTTTTGGCCAGGAAGCCACTGAAGCTTTCTTT.

This clonotype was seen a handful of times. The V and J genes are TRBV27 and TRBJ1-5, with D uncertain. This CDR3 has 14 residues. Germline V gene data show CDR1 as MNHEY and CDR2 as SMNVEV (reference sequence). V lost 6 bases, J lost 6 bases, and 15 bases lay in between. The DNA for the CDR3 is TGTGCCAGCAGCCCCGTAATTTTCGGTCAGCCCCAGCATTTT. Translation gives CASSPVIFGQPQHF.

Only a few counts were recorded for this clonotype. The chain joins TRBV7-3 to TRBJ2-3; 9 positions agree with TRBD2. The germline gives CDR1 SGHTA, CDR2 FQGTGA. With 1 base clipped from V and 7 bases from J, the junction kept 9 bases outside the gene matches. CDR3 length: 16 amino acids. This CDR3 reads CASSLIGGGASHTQYF. For the CDR3, the DNA is TGTGCCAGCAGCTTAATTGGCGGGGGGGCTTCCCATACGCAGTATTTT.

This clonotype has a single count. CDR3 nucleotides: TGTGCCAGCAGCTACCCCCGGGGTGACTATGGCTACACCTTC. Its translation: CASSYPRGDYGYTF. V usage is TRBV7-2 and J usage is TRBJ1-2; D uncertain. The CDR3 contains 14 residues. The V end was cut by 4 bases, the J end by 3 bases, with 12 bases between. Per germline, CDR1 SGHTA and CDR2 FQGNSA.

The chain combines TRBV20-1 with TRBJ2-4, with TRBD1 as a possible D gene (5 bases). The CDR3 is 12 amino acids. The V gene lost 3 bases and the J gene lost 8 bases, with 11 bases spanning the gap. From germline, CDR1 is DFQATT and CDR2 SNEGSKA (reference sequence). The CDR3 coding sequence is TGCAGTGCTAGGACAGTCGGTGACATTCAGTACTTC. As protein: CSARTVGDIQYF.

This sequence joins TRBV7-9 and TRBJ2-1; D is unclear. The V gene's germline CDR1 is SEHNR and CDR2 FQNEAQ (reference sequence). This CDR3 spans 14 amino acids. With 0 bases removed from V and 8 bases from J, the gap between germline ends came to 11 bases. CDR3 protein: CASSLAVDPDEQFF. The DNA for the CDR3 is TGTGCCAGCAGCTTAGCGGTGGACCCGGATGAGCAGTTCTTC.